The clone carrying this TCR beta chain appeared a single time. Its cognate antigen is unknown. The sorted regulatory T cells were CD4+, CD25-high and CD127-low, with genomic DNA sequenced. V was trimmed by 7 bases and J by 1 base, leaving 12 bases between them. Germline CDR1 MNHEY, CDR2 SMNVEV (reference sequence). The CDR3 is 14 amino acids. This sample stems from a study of regulatory and conventional T cells in RAG deficiency. Produced via immunoSEQ multiplex PCR; TCRdb's table is partial and in-frame only. Altogether 7,300 or so clones are present, 93% being singletons, with the ten largest covering over 1.5%. Study-level findings and limits: Shorter CDR3s in all patient subsets; >75% Treg-Tconv overlap in Omenn. Shannon entropy was markedly lower and Simpson indices higher in RAG-deficient patients than control T-cell subsets.

The data were also submitted as part of a second study, on regulatory T cells. From that second work: The primer mix had 52 TRBV and 13 TRBJ primers.

The genes are TRBV27 and TRBJ2-3; possibly TRBD1 for D (6 bases). Sequences were obtained from CD127- CD25+ CD4+ Tregs sorted from blood. The clonotype originates from a human donor in good health. The CDR3 here is CASIGTLRTDTQYF. CDR3 DNA sequence: TGTGCCAGCATTGGGACACTCCGCACAGATACGCAGTATTTT.